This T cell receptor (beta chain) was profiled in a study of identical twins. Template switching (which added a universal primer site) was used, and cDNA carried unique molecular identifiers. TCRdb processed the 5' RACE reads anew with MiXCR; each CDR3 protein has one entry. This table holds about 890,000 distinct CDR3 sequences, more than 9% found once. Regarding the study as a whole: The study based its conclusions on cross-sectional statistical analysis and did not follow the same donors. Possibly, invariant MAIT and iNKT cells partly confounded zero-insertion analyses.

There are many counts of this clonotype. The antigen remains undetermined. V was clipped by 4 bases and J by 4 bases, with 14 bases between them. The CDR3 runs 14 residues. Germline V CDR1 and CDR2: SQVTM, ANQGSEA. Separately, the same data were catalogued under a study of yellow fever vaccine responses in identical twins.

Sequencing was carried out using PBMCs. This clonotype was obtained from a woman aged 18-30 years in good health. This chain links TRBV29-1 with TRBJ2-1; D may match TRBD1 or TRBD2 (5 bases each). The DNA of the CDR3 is TGCAGCGTTGTCCGGGACCATCTATACAATGAGCAGTTCTTC. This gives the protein CSVVRDHLYNEQFF.